The 17 T cell receptor beta chains below all came from one sample that was sequenced in a study of T cell responses to AZD1222 COVID-19 vaccine. The table came from immunoSEQ multiplex PCR; TCRdb's copy has only in-frame clones and leaves some out. The sample has roughly 100,000 clones; approximately 88% are singletons. The sample here was peripheral blood, taken on day 0 of AZD1222 vaccination. The receptors stem from an adult in good health.

The V and J genes are TRBV2 and TRBJ1-2, with D uncertain. The CDR3 consists of 12 residues. Trimming removed 7 bases at V and 0 bases at J, with 6 bases between. Germline V lookup: CDR1 SNHLY, CDR2 FYNNEI. DNA of the CDR3: TGTGCCAGCAAGGGCCCTAACTATGGCTACACCTTC. As protein: CASKGPNYGYTF.

The chain couples TRBV2 to TRBJ2-1, with D perhaps TRBD1 or TRBD2 (6 bases each). This CDR3 comprises 12 residues. V shed 7 bases and J shed 9 bases, with 13 bases lying between them. The germline CDR1 and CDR2 sequences are SNHLY and FYNNEI. CDR3 DNA sequence: TGTGCCAGCAACAGGGAGGTAGGTGAGCAGTTCTTC. Translating gives CASNREVGEQFF.

CDR3 amino acids: CASSPSWGALNTEAFF. The CDR3 coding sequence is TGTGCCAGCAGCCCGAGTTGGGGCGCGCTGAACACTGAAGCTTTCTTT. The chain combines TRBV9 with TRBJ1-1, with a weak D call TRBD1 (5 bases). Germline CDR1 SGDLS, CDR2 YYNGEE. This CDR3 comprises 16 residues. Trimming removed 4 bases at V and 0 bases at J, with 16 bases between.

This chain uses TRBV9 with TRBJ2-3, with D possibly TRBD2 on 6 matching bases. V lost 0 bases and J 4 bases, leaving 9 bases between the germline ends. Germline V lookup: CDR1 SGDLS, CDR2 YYNGEE. The CDR3 has 14 residues. CDR3 amino acids: CASSVDRGSDTQYF. CDR3 bases: TGTGCCAGCAGCGTAGATCGGGGGTCAGATACGCAGTATTTT.

V gene TRBV19 combines with J gene TRBJ2-3; D is undetermined. Between the trimmed V and J ends, which lost 3 bases and 1 base, there was a span of 8 bases. In germline, CDR1 is LNHDA, CDR2 SQIVND (reference sequence). This CDR3 region has 14 residues. The CDR3 spells CASSISPGTDTQYF. Here the CDR3 DNA reads TGTGCCAGTAGTATCTCCCCTGGCACAGATACGCAGTATTTT.

The V gene is TRBV19, the J gene TRBJ1-2, with D unclear. V dropped 1 base and J dropped 7 bases, with 13 bases sitting between them. This CDR3 contains 14 residues. Germline values: CDR1 LNHDA, CDR2 SQIVND (reference sequence). The CDR3 coding sequence is TGTGCCAGTAGTATAGGTGCACGGACTCCTGGCTACACCTTC. The encoded protein is CASSIGARTPGYTF.

The gene calls are TRBV20-1 and TRBJ2-7; D might be TRBD2 (5 bases). V was shortened by 3 bases and J by 5 bases, with 11 bases between the two germline ends. Looked up from germline, CDR1 is DFQATT and CDR2 is SNEGSKA (reference sequence). This CDR3 is 12 amino acids long. The DNA of the CDR3 is TGCAGTGCTAGTTGGCGGGCGGACGAGCAGTACTTC. Its translation: CSASWRADEQYF.

The chain has TRBV11-2 and TRBJ1-1; D is possibly TRBD1 (5 bases). Trimming cost V 5 bases and J 1 base, with 14 bases left between them. The CDR3 length is 15 residues. Germline-derived CDR1 and CDR2 are SGHAT and FQNNGV. As DNA, the CDR3 is TGTGCCAGCAGCCCAGGTAGGACAACGAACACTGAAGCTTTCTTT. Translated, it gives CASSPGRTTNTEAFF.

The chain links TRBV6-5 to TRBJ1-1; no clear D gene. V was trimmed by 10 bases and J by 0 bases, leaving 18 bases between them. CDR3 length: 15 amino acids. Per the germline V gene, CDR1 is MNHEY and CDR2 is SVGAGI. The chain's CDR3 is CATKFDTGMNTEAFF. The CDR3 nucleotides read TGTGCCACCAAGTTTGACACGGGCATGAACACTGAAGCTTTCTTT.

The J gene is TRBJ1-1, the V gene TRBV18; D gene ambiguous. Trimming removed 2 bases at V and 1 base at J, with 8 bases between. This CDR3 is 14 amino acids long. Per the germline V gene, CDR1 is KGHSH and CDR2 is LQKENI. The CDR3 spells CASSPGSANTEAFF. DNA of the CDR3: TGTGCCAGCTCACCAGGGTCTGCGAACACTGAAGCTTTCTTT.

The chain has TRBV5-1 and TRBJ1-3; 8 nucleotides align to TRBD1. This CDR3 contains 15 residues. From germline, CDR1 is SGHRS and CDR2 YFSETQ. V dropped 2 bases and J dropped 4; count of bases not matched to a gene: 5. The CDR3 bases are TGCGCCAGCAGCTTCGGACAGGGCGGAGGAAACACCATATATTTT. Translation gives CASSFGQGGGNTIYF.

The chain employs TRBV9 and TRBJ1-5; a possible D gene is TRBD1 (5 bases). There are 15 residues in the CDR3. Deletions cut 0 bases from V and 1 base from J, with 8 bases between. CDR1 is SGDLS, CDR2 YYNGEE, per germline. CDR3 loop: CASSVGGRSNQPQHF. CDR3 nucleotide sequence: TGTGCCAGCAGCGTAGGGGGACGGAGCAATCAGCCCCAGCATTTT.

The chain carries TRBV11-3 and TRBJ2-7; 7 bases are a match to TRBD2. V was clipped by 7 bases and J by 2 bases; unmatched bases: 8. This CDR3 region has 14 residues. The germline gives CDR1 SGHNT, CDR2 YENEEA. Here the CDR3 reads CASTISGNAYEQYF. The CDR3 coding sequence is TGTGCCAGCACCATCAGCGGGAATGCCTACGAGCAGTACTTC.

This clone was observed a few times. The gene calls are TRBV28 and TRBJ1-5, with D unresolved. The ends were cut back, 5 bases at V and 7 bases at J, with 15 bases in the middle. The CDR3 covers 14 residues. Germline V gene sequence: CDR1 MDHEN, CDR2 SYDVKM. CDR3 sequence (DNA): TGTGCCAGCAGTCCGAGACTCAGTGGGCAGCCCCAGCATTTT. Translation gives CASSPRLSGQPQHF.

This chain connects TRBV21-1 to TRBJ1-6; the table's D gene call, TRBD1, was not cross checked with the DNA. TRBV21-1 is reported as a pseudogene. CDR3 length equals 18 residues. CDR3 amino acids: CASSVKIPGQGSPSPLHF. As DNA, the CDR3 is TGTGCCAGCAGCGTCAAAATTCCGGGACAGGGGAGCCCCTCACCCCTCCACTTT.

In its sample, this clone was seen once. The rearrangement links TRBV6-5 to TRBJ2-5, with 10 bases identical to TRBD1. The CDR3 sequence is 14 residues long. Per germline, CDR1 MNHEY and CDR2 SVGAGI. V lost 1 base and J lost 6; bases outside the gene matches: 2. CDR3 loop: CASSYLGQGKTQYF. DNA of the CDR3: TGTGCCAGCAGTTACTTGGGACAGGGGAAGACCCAGTACTTC.

This clone occurred once. V gene TRBV12-3 or TRBV12-4 combines with J gene TRBJ1-5, with D perhaps matching TRBD1 (5 bases). V was shortened by 3 bases and J by 7 bases, with 10 bases between the two germline ends. There are 13 residues in the CDR3. The CDR3 sequence is CASSLAGRQPQHF. CDR3 DNA: TGTGCCAGCAGTTTGGCAGGGCGCCAGCCCCAGCATTTT.